The present T cell receptor beta chain was sequenced within a study of blood T cell repertoires in COVID-19. Study-level information: PBMCs, B-cell-depleted T cells, or T cells provided the cDNA or gDNA that made up the material.

In the authors' workflow: It was from reference gene primer amplification that nucleated cell counts were estimated. This table comes from immunoSEQ multiplex PCR, and its TCRdb copy is limited to in-frame clones, with some not included. V, J and clone size are those of that table, while D and trimming were read from the DNA. The sample comprises 110,000 to 150,000 clones, 79% of which are singletons, and over 8.5% rests with the top ten. CDR3 size: 15 residues. Germline V gives CDR1 MNHEY, CDR2 SVGAGI. The germline V and J ends were trimmed by 10 bases and 4 bases, with 20 bases remaining between them.

The sequencing sample was made of peripheral blood. This sequence joins TRBV6-5 and TRBJ2-1; D unclear. The source is a man over 45 with active or convalescent COVID-19. CDR3 protein: CATTVSGAPYNEQFF. DNA of the CDR3: TGTGCCACCACCGTCTCGGGTGCCCCTTACAATGAGCAGTTCTTC.